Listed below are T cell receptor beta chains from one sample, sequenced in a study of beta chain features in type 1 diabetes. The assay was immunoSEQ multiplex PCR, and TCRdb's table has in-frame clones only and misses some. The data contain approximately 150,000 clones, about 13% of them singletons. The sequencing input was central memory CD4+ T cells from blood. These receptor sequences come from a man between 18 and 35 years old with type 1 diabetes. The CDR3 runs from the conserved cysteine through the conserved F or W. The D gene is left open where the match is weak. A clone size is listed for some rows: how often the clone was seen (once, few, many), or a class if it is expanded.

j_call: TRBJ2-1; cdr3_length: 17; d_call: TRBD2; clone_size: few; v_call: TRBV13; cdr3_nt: TGTGCCAGCAGCTCAAATAGCGGGGTTAAATACACGGATGAGCAGTTCTTC; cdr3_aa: CASSSNSGVKYTDEQFF
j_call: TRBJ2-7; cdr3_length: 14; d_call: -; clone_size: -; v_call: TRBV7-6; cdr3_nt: TGTGCCAGCAACATCTCCTCAGGGGAATACGAGCAGTACTTC; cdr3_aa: CASNISSGEYEQYF
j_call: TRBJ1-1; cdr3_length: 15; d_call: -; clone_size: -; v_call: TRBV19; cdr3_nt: TGTGCCAGTAGACCGGCAGGGGCAATGAACACTGAAGCTTTCTTT; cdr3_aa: CASRPAGAMNTEAFF
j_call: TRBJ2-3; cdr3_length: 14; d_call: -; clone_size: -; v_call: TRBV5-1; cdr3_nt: TGCGCCAGCAGCCCCAAAACCCGCACAGATACGCAGTATTTT; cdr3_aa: CASSPKTRTDTQYF
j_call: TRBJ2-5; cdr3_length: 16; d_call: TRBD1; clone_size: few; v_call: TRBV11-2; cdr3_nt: TGTGCCAGCAGCTCTCTCCGGGACAGGGGGAGGGAGACCCAGTACTTC; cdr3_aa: CASSSLRDRGRETQYF
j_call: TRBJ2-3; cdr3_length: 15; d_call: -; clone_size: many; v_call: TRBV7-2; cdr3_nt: TGTGCCAGCAGCCCCATTAGCGTGAGCACAGATACGCAGTATTTT; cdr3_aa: CASSPISVSTDTQYF
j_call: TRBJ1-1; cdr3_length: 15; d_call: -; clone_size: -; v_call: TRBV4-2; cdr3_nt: TGTGCCAGCAGCCTAGGAACTGACTTGAACACTGAAGCTTTCTTT; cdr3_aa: CASSLGTDLNTEAFF
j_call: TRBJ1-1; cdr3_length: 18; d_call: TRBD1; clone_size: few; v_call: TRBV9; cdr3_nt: TGTGCCAGCAGCGTAGCTCCTCCCGGACAGGGATTGAACACTGAAGCTTTCTTT; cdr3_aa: CASSVAPPGQGLNTEAFF
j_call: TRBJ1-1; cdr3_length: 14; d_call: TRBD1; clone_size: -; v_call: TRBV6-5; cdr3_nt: TGTGCCAGCAGTTATAGGACAGGGGACACTGAAGCTTTCTTT; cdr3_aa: CASSYRTGDTEAFF
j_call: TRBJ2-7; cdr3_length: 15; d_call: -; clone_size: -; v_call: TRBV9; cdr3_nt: TGTGCCAGCAGCGTAGATTTCACAGGGAACTACGAGCAGTACTTC; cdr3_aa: CASSVDFTGNYEQYF
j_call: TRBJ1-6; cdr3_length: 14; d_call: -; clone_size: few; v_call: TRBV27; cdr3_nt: TGTGCCAGCAACCCGGCAGGGTATAATTCACCCCTCCACTTT; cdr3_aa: CASNPAGYNSPLHF
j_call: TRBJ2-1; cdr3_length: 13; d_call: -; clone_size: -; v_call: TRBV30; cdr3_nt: TGTGCCTGTCAGGGGCTTGGATCGAATGAGCAGTTCTTC; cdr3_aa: CACQGLGSNEQFF
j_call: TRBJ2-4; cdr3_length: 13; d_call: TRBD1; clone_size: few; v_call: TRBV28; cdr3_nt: TGTGCCACCCAACAGGGGGCCGAAAACATTCAGTACTTC; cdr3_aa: CATQQGAENIQYF
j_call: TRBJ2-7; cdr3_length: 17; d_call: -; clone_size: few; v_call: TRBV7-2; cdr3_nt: TGTGCCAGCAGCCACACCTCTTGGGCAGGGAGGTCCTACGAGCAGTACTTC; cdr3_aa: CASSHTSWAGRSYEQYF
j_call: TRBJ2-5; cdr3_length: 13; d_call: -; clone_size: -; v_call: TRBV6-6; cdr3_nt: TGTGCCAGCAGAACTACAGGGCCAGAGACCCAGTACTTC; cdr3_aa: CASRTTGPETQYF
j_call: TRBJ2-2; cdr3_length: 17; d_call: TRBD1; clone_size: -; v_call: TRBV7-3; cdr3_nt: TGTGCCAGCAGCTTAACGGGACAGGGGGCGCGCACCGGGGAGCTGTTTTTT; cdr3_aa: CASSLTGQGARTGELFF
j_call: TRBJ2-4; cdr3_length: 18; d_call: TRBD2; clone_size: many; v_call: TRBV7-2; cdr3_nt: TGTGCCAGCAGCTACCGGACTAGCGGGGATCTAGCCAAAAACATTCAGTACTTC; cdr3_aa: CASSYRTSGDLAKNIQYF
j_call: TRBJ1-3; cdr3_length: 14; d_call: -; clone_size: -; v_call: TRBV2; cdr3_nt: TGTGCCATCCTCGCTGAGAGCTCTGGAAACACCATATATTTT; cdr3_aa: CAILAESSGNTIYF
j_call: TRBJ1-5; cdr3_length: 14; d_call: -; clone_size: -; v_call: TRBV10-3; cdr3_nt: TGTGCCATCAGTGAGTCCGGGTCAAATCAGCCCCAGCATTTT; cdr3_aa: CAISESGSNQPQHF
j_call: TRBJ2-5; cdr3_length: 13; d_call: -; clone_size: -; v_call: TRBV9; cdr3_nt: TGTGCCAGCAGCCCAACAGATCAAGAGACCCAGTACTTC; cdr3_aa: CASSPTDQETQYF
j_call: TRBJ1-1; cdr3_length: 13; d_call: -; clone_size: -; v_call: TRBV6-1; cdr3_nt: TGTGCCAGCAGTGAAGAGGGAGGCGCTGAAGCTTTCTTT; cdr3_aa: CASSEEGGAEAFF
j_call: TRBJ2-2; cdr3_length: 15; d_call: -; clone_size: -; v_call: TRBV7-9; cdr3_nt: TGTGCCAGCAGCGTGGGACCGCAGAACACCGGGGAGCTGTTTTTT; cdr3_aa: CASSVGPQNTGELFF
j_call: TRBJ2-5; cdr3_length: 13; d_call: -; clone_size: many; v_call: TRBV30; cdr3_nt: TGTGCCTGGAGTGTACGACTACCAGAGACCCAGTACTTC; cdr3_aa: CAWSVRLPETQYF
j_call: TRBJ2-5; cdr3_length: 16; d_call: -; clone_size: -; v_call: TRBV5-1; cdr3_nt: TGCGCCAGCAGCCGGGAGACAGTCCTGTACCAAGAGACCCAGTACTTC; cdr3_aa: CASSRETVLYQETQYF
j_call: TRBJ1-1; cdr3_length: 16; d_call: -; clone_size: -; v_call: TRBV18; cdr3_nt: TGTGCCAGCTCTCAAGGGACCGCTGATTTGAACACTGAAGCTTTCTTT; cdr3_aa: CASSQGTADLNTEAFF